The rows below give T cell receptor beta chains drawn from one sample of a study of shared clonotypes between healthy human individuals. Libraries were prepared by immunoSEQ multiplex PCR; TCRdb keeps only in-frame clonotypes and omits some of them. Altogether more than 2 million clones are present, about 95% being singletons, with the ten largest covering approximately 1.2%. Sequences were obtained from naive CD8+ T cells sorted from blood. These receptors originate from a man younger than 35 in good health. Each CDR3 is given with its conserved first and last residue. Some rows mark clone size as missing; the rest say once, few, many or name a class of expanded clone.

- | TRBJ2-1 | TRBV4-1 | CASSQVSGTAVVF
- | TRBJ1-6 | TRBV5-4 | CASSLDESSYNSPLHF
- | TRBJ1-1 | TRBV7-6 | CASSESRQGYTEAFF
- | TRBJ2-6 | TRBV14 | CASSQTGEISGANVLTF
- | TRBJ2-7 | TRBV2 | CASVLYRTYEQYF
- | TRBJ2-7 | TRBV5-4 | CASSAGQGQAQEQYF
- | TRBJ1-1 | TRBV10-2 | CASRTGTPEAFF
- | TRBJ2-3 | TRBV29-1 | CSVPSGSSTDTQYF
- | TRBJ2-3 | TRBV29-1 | CSVEDAIPGSTDTQYF
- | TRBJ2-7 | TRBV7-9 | CASSFDFSYEQYF
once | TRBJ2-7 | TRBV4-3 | CASSQDFRGSYEQYF
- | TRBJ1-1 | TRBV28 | CASRKGYGTEAFF
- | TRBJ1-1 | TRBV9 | CASSLGGSTEAFF
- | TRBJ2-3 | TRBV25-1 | CASSEGLDTQYF
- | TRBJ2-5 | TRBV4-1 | CASSQEPTGTSGGTQYF
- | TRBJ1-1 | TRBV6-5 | CASSYAESLTEAFF
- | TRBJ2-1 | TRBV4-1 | CASSQGGLPSYNEQFF
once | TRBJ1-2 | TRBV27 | CASSLGGDKGYGYTF
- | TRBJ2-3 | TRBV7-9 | CASSLLAGGESDTQYF
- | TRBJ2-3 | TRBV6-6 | CASSYGVGTDTQYF
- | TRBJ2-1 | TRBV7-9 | CASSFPEGPYNEQFF
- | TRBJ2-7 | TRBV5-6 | CASSTDSYEQYF
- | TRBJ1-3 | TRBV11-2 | CASSWANTGNTIYF
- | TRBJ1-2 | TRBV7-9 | CASSLGGTEECTF
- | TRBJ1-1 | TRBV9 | CASSVERGAGTEAFF
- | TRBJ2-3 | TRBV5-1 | CASSLSAGYTDTQYF
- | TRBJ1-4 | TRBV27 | CASSLGYGGNEKLFF
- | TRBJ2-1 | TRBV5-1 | CASSLYLNEQFF
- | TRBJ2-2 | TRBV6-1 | CATEWRKNTGELFF
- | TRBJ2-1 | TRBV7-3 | CASSKEAGNEQFF
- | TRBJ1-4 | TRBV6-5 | CASRGGEKLFF
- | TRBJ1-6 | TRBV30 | CAWSLGQGNSPLHF
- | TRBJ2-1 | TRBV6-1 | CAVLAGGSLYNEQFF
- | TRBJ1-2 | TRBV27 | CASSFDRGTTNYGYTF
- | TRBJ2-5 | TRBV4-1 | CASSQGQGGETQYF
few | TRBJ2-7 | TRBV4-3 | CASSQGVAASYEQYF
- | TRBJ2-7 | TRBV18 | CASSSVQVSYEQYF
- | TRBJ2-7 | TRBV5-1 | CASSLLGEQYF
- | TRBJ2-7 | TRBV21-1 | CASEGQGRDEQYF
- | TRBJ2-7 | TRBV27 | CASSPPLTYEQYF
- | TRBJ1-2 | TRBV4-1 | CASSQVGTYGYTF
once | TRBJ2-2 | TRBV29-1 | CSVVTSGRANTGELFF
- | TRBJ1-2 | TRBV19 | CASMGPGQPDGYGYTF
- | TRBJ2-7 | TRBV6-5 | CASNPTGTTQQYF
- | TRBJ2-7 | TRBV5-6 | CASSLGTHSYEQYF
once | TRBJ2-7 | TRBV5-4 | CASSLAPSSYEQYF
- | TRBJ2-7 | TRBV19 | CATLGQGPSYYEQYF
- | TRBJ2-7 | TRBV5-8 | CASSFETGGLYEQYF
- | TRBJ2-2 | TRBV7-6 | CASSSGTGEVAGELFF
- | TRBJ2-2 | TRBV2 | CASSDARTGELFF
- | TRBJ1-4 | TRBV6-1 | CASSEEGQGPQKLFF
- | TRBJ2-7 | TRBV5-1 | CASSLAETGAYEQYF
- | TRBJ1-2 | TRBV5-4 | CASSLTTDRIYGYTF
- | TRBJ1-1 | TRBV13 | CASSEDREVTEAFF
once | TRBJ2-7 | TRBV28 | CASTLLGPGTAPYEQYF